The rows below give T cell receptor beta chains drawn from one sample of a study of beta chain features in type 1 diabetes. Profiled with immunoSEQ multiplex PCR; TCRdb holds only in-frame clones, not every one. The data contain about 410,000 clones, about 15% of them seen just once; the ten biggest clones take up roughly 0.04%. Sequenced input: naive CD4+ T cells from blood. The receptors come from a man in his thirties or forties in good health. Each CDR3 is given with its conserved first and last residue. The D gene is left open where the match is weak. Size tells how often a clone was seen (once, few, many) or the class of an expanded clone, and some rows leave it out.

j_gene: TRBJ2-7; v_gene: TRBV14; len: 14; d_gene: NA; abundance: NA; CDR3nt: TGTGCCAGCAGCCCCAACCCCTCGGGCTACGAGCAGTACTTC; CDR3aa: CASSPNPSGYEQYF
j_gene: TRBJ2-5; v_gene: TRBV11-2; len: 12; d_gene: NA; abundance: NA; CDR3nt: TGTGCCAGCTCCGATCTGGGGGTGACCCAGTACTTC; CDR3aa: CASSDLGVTQYF
j_gene: TRBJ1-1; v_gene: TRBV6-5; len: 11; d_gene: NA; abundance: NA; CDR3nt: TGTGCCAGCAGTTCGAACACTGAAGCTTTCTTT; CDR3aa: CASSSNTEAFF
j_gene: TRBJ1-1; v_gene: TRBV7-9; len: 13; d_gene: NA; abundance: few; CDR3nt: TGTGCCAGCAGCGCGGACAGCCCAGGTGAAGCTTTCTTT; CDR3aa: CASSADSPGEAFF
j_gene: TRBJ2-7; v_gene: TRBV2; len: 12; d_gene: NA; abundance: few; CDR3nt: TGTGCCAGCAGCCTGCAACTGTACGAGCAGTACTTC; CDR3aa: CASSLQLYEQYF
j_gene: TRBJ1-3; v_gene: TRBV4-1; len: 17; d_gene: NA; abundance: NA; CDR3nt: TGCGCCAGCAGCCAAAGACAGATAGCCATCTCTGGAAACACCATATATTTT; CDR3aa: CASSQRQIAISGNTIYF
j_gene: TRBJ2-3; v_gene: TRBV14; len: 17; d_gene: TRBD2; abundance: NA; CDR3nt: TGTGCCAGCAGCCAAGAAGGACTAGCGCATAGCACAGATACGCAGTATTTT; CDR3aa: CASSQEGLAHSTDTQYF
j_gene: TRBJ1-1; v_gene: TRBV30; len: 13; d_gene: NA; abundance: NA; CDR3nt: TGTGCCTGGAGTGTAAGATGGGAGACTGAAGCTTTCTTT; CDR3aa: CAWSVRWETEAFF
j_gene: TRBJ2-1; v_gene: TRBV7-9; len: 16; d_gene: TRBD2; abundance: NA; CDR3nt: TGTGCCAGCAGCTTAGGTGGGACTAGCGGGATCAATGAGCAGTTCTTC; CDR3aa: CASSLGGTSGINEQFF
j_gene: TRBJ1-1; v_gene: TRBV9; len: 17; d_gene: NA; abundance: few; CDR3nt: TGTGCCAGCAGCCCGGGGCGAGAACTGGGCCCTAACACTGAAGCTTTCTTT; CDR3aa: CASSPGRELGPNTEAFF
j_gene: TRBJ2-1; v_gene: TRBV4-3; len: 14; d_gene: NA; abundance: few; CDR3nt: TGCGCCAGCAGCCCCACAGTCTTAGGGGATGAGCAGTTCTTC; CDR3aa: CASSPTVLGDEQFF
j_gene: TRBJ2-2; v_gene: TRBV19; len: 13; d_gene: NA; abundance: NA; CDR3nt: TGTGCCATCAGACCCGCAAACACCGGGGAGCTGTTTTTT; CDR3aa: CAIRPANTGELFF
j_gene: TRBJ2-5; v_gene: TRBV19; len: 13; d_gene: NA; abundance: few; CDR3nt: TGTGCCAGTAGTCCACGACTTCAAGAGACCCAGTACTTC; CDR3aa: CASSPRLQETQYF
j_gene: TRBJ2-7; v_gene: TRBV7-2; len: 12; d_gene: NA; abundance: few; CDR3nt: TGTGCCAGCAGCTTAGTGGGGTACGAGCAGTACTTC; CDR3aa: CASSLVGYEQYF
j_gene: TRBJ2-1; v_gene: TRBV5-4; len: 16; d_gene: TRBD2; abundance: many; CDR3nt: TGTGCCAGCAGCGATTACGAATTAGCGGGAATAGATGAGCAGTTCTTC; CDR3aa: CASSDYELAGIDEQFF
j_gene: TRBJ2-1; v_gene: TRBV7-9; len: 15; d_gene: TRBD2; abundance: NA; CDR3nt: TGTGCCAGCAGCCAAAGCGGGAGGGCCTACAATGAGCAGTTCTTC; CDR3aa: CASSQSGRAYNEQFF
j_gene: TRBJ1-2; v_gene: TRBV18; len: 11; d_gene: TRBD1; abundance: few; CDR3nt: TGTGCCAGCTCAGACAGGGGCGGCTACACCTTC; CDR3aa: CASSDRGGYTF
j_gene: TRBJ1-1; v_gene: TRBV28; len: 11; d_gene: NA; abundance: few; CDR3nt: TGTGCCAGCAGTTTACTCAGGGGAGCTTTCTTT; CDR3aa: CASSLLRGAFF
j_gene: TRBJ2-4; v_gene: TRBV7-2; len: 14; d_gene: TRBD1; abundance: NA; CDR3nt: TGTGCCAGCAGCTTGCCGACCGGGACAGGGATCGAGTACTTC; CDR3aa: CASSLPTGTGIEYF
j_gene: TRBJ2-7; v_gene: TRBV7-2; len: 15; d_gene: NA; abundance: NA; CDR3nt: TGTGCCAGCAGCTTGGTTAGTGGGGACCCCTACGAGCAGTACTTC; CDR3aa: CASSLVSGDPYEQYF
j_gene: TRBJ1-6; v_gene: TRBV18; len: 15; d_gene: NA; abundance: few; CDR3nt: TGTGCCAGCTCACCACCGGCAGGGCTGAATTCACCCCTCCACTTT; CDR3aa: CASSPPAGLNSPLHF
j_gene: TRBJ1-5; v_gene: TRBV15; len: 16; d_gene: TRBD1; abundance: few; CDR3nt: TGTGCCACCAGCCGCTTTGGGACAGGGGACAATCAGCCCCAGCATTTT; CDR3aa: CATSRFGTGDNQPQHF
j_gene: TRBJ1-5; v_gene: TRBV30; len: 15; d_gene: TRBD1; abundance: NA; CDR3nt: TGTGCCTGGAGGGACAGGGGTGAGAGCAATCAGCCCCAGCATTTT; CDR3aa: CAWRDRGESNQPQHF